The present entry profiles one T cell receptor beta chain with its context. Its target antigen remains unknown. Qualities for individual bases were not recorded, and no much larger clone is one base off. Preparation of the library involved the immunoSEQ multiplex PCR assay. For the multiplex PCR, a mixture combining 60 forward primers for TCR Vbeta segments and 13 reverse primers for TCR Jbeta segments was used. The CDR3 region of rearranged TCR beta genes was amplified from genomic DNA by a multiplex PCR assay. The amplified TCR beta libraries were sequenced on the Illumina HiSeq System as 87-base-pair reads. As for the original processing: A later analysis counted around 72 million unique TCR beta chains across the 670 or so repertoires, and roughly 10 million of these chains were shared by at least two donors. Raw reads were error-corrected and collapsed into unique sequences by a nearest-neighbor algorithm in which closely related sequences were merged to remove PCR and sequencing errors. Alignment of CDR3 sequences to IMGT reference sequences was used to assign V, D and J gene segments. For a sequence to be retained, a match of at least six nucleotides to both a V gene segment and a J gene segment was required. A rearrangement counted as productive if the CDR3 had no stop codons and remained in frame with V and J, and every other rearrangement counted as non-productive. CDR3 was defined according to IMGT convention as the region running from the second conserved V-encoded cysteine to the conserved J-encoded phenylalanine. Sequences without an unambiguous match to a single V gene segment were excluded from the earlier analysis of over 500 of the donors. In an earlier analysis of 587 of the donors, a V segment was called functional when productive rearrangements were above 56.7%, and segregating when the standard deviation between donors exceeded 5%. A statistical classification framework was built for diagnosing cytomegalovirus status from the catalog of TCR beta chain sequences. In a later analysis, V and J genes were assigned by comparing TCR nucleotide sequences against IMGT/GENE-DB human TR gene sequences. The TCRdist pipeline was used in a later analysis to assign CDR3 sequences and most-parsimonious VDJ recombination scenarios. A later analysis defined each TCR beta chain by its CDR3 amino acid sequence plus V-gene family, and excluded reads lacking a unique V-gene family. To address suspected cross-contamination and a sequencing artifact, a later analysis removed 450 to 700 highly shared, low-generation-probability nucleotide sequences. In a later analysis, a clonal expansion index for each public chain was calculated from normalized within-repertoire ranks of inferred template counts. Generation probabilities in a later analysis came from a VDJ recombination model fitted to out-of-frame rearrangements, and those results were checked against IGoR. A later analysis scored TCR-TCR, TCR-HLA and TCR-CMV co-occurrence with hypergeometric tests, applying a repertoire-size bias correction to TCR pairs. To estimate false discovery rates, a later analysis permuted the HLA or CMV assignments 20 times. In a later analysis, co-occurring TCRs were grouped with DBSCAN, and TCRdist sequence similarity was added when clustering was performed within HLA-allele-positive subsets. Co-occurrence clustering excluded repertoires with fewer than 30,000 or more than 120,000 public chains, plus five with anomalous nucleotide sharing. TCRdb took over this immuneACCESS table, retaining in-frame rearrangements with V and J assigned. Such tables are incomplete; in checked studies, under half of the missing clones stem from an unresolved V gene, and the remainder is unexplained. V, J and clone size are those of that table, while D and trimming were read from the DNA. The sample includes 110,000 or so clones, with 70% to 85% observed a single time. The ten biggest clones cover 4% to 5% of the sample.

The sample is drawn from a study of cytomegalovirus exposure and HLA in healthy donors (dated by TCRdb to between 2016 and 2019). Background on the whole study: According to an earlier analysis of 587 of the donors, 200 million or so T cells yielded 117 million unique TCR beta sequences and about 300 Gb of sequence data. Alongside the repertoire data, information on donor age, sex, ethnicity and CMV serostatus was compiled. A later analysis re-examined previously published TCR beta repertoires from more than 650 donors and added high-resolution HLA genotyping to investigate patterns of TCR occurrence. The study aimed to test whether cataloging public T cell receptors could reveal signatures of past pathogen exposure. Among 398 genotyped donors of the cohort, an average of around 250,000 unique TCR beta nucleotide sequences was sequenced per donor, of which 15% to 20% were non-productive. HLA typing covered class I and class II loci at four-digit resolution. Among the roughly 400 genotyped donors, around 81% belonged to the genetic ancestry cluster associated with self-reported Caucasian donors. Besides the first cohort of some 670 subjects, a separate validation cohort made up of roughly 120 different subjects was used. The study combined high-throughput TCR immunosequencing, statistical association of individual TCRs with disease status, and machine learning to predict cytomegalovirus infection status. The T cell repertoires of under 750 subjects were profiled by immunosequencing and related to cytomegalovirus serostatus. All discovery cohort repertoires had been generated using a single sequencing platform. An early release that covered about 640 HLA-typed donors contained about 300 gigabases of sequencing data and about 84 million unique TCR sequences. A later genetic analysis used genome-wide SNP genotypes for about 65% of the 666 donors, treating that subset as a discovery cohort. In the later analysis, no new phenotypic data were used to find candidate immune exposures; instead, reliance was placed on TCR beta sequences and their occurrence across donors. Because of strong linkage in the cohort, roughly five DR-DQ haplotypes were treated as single units for association and clustering. An earlier analysis of several hundred of the donors applied high-throughput TCR beta sequencing to assess whether each TCR beta V gene segment acted as functional or pseudogenic. Typing coverage varied by locus: roughly 629-630 donors for A, B, C, DRB1 and DQB1; more than 500 for DQA1; about 600 for DPA1; around 490 for DPB1.

For CDR1 and CDR2, the germline V gene (reference sequence) lists SGHNT and YYREEE. The CDR3 contains 15 residues, cysteine and phenylalanine counted. Of all the DNA, just the CDR3 is kept, 45 bases in frame from base 1. V is cut back by 2 bases and J by 7 bases, with 6 bases in the junction unmatched. Study-wide findings and limitations: A later analysis reported that several top co-occurrence clusters appeared linked to parvovirus B19, influenza, CMV and Epstein-Barr virus. Strong co-occurrence of HLA alleles, especially DR and DQ, made assigning TCR associations to individual alleles difficult. A few of the identified cytomegalovirus-associated TCR beta chains were confirmed in vitro to be specific for cytomegalovirus antigens. The study listed 150 to 200 TCR beta chains as associated with cytomegalovirus. Linkage disequilibrium might explain the correlated functional status among segregating V segments, but an unknown experimental factor could not be excluded. A later genetic analysis reported fewer N-insertions in productive TCRs among donors in an Asian-associated ancestry cluster than the approximately 670-donor mean. Sequencing depth was assumed to be roughly uniform across donors in the presence/absence analyses, though that assumption may not hold. A later analysis associated 16,951 TCR beta sequences with specific HLA alleles at a false discovery rate of 0.05. In both the original and validation cohorts, the classifier was reported to diagnose cytomegalovirus status with high specificity and sensitivity. Most TCR sequences were observed very rarely across donors, whereas some public TCRs were present in many individuals. A further reported finding was that TCR beta sequences accurately predicted the HLA-A and HLA-B alleles for most subjects in the first cohort. Only TCR beta chains were sequenced in this cohort, and the absence of alpha or paired-chain data limited detectable features. Some IMGT-functional V segments, including TRBV6-2 and TRBV6-3, could not be told apart with the 87-base-pair reads, so those segments were excluded. A later genetic analysis associated a missense DCLRE1C variant with V-gene and J-gene trimming of TCR beta chains, and an independent cohort replicated the association. In a later analysis, the rate of TCR association differed among HLA loci, with DRB1 alleles having the most associated TCRs and HLA-C alleles having the fewest. A cluster of highly shared sequence variants was judged likely to represent a technical artifact of the sequencing pipeline. An earlier analysis of around 540 of the donors showed that most TCR beta V segments appeared in productive rearrangements either about 90% or about 30% of the time, which broadly matched IMGT annotations. The only immune exposure information available for the cohort was CMV serostatus. According to the authors, the approach could potentially be generalized to other disease states and immunological phenotypes. Because HLA typing was missing for some donors at each locus, association tests included only the typed subset. Because counts were too low, about 15 rarely observed V segments, including chromosome 9 orphons, were left out of the earlier analysis of 587 of the donors. A later analysis found that most CMV-associated TCR beta chains appeared HLA-restricted, with HLA associations seemingly driven largely by CMV exposure. Compared with equally common non-associated chains, HLA-associated TCR beta chains in a later analysis were more clonally expanded and had lower generation probabilities.

In total, 666 healthy bone marrow donors made up the cohort. All cohort members were sampled while nominally healthy, although unrecorded immune exposures were likely present. The donor was CMV seropositive and belonged to the group of over 250 seropositive cohort members. A peripheral blood sample was collected from each donor, and TCR beta sequencing was performed on peripheral blood mononuclear cells. The Qiagen DNeasy Blood Extraction Kit was used to extract genomic DNA from the blood cell samples. The sequenced material came from PBMCs. This receptor chain uses TRBV5-4 and TRBJ2-1, with 10 bases in between that match TRBD1. The sequence came from a woman in her thirties or forties in good health and CMV-seropositive. The nucleotide sequence reads TGTGCCAGCAGCTTCGGACAGGGGGGCGGGAATGAGCAGTTCTTC. Its product reads: CASSFGQGGGNEQFF.